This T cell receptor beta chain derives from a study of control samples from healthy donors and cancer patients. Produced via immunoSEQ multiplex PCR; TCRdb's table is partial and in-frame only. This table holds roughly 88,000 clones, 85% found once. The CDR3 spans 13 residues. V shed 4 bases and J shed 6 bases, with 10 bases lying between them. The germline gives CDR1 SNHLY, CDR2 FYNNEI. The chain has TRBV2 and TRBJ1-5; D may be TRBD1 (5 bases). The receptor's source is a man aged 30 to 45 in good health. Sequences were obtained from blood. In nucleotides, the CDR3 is TGTGCCAGCAGTGGACAGCCCGGTCAGCCCCAGCATTTT. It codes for CASSGQPGQPQHF. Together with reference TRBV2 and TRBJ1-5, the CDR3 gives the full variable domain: EPEVTQTPSHQVTQMGQEVILRCVPISNHLYFYWYRQILGQKVEFLVSFYNNEISEKSEIFDDQFSVERPDGSNFTLKIRSTKLEDSAMYFCASSGQPGQPQHFGDGTRLSIL.